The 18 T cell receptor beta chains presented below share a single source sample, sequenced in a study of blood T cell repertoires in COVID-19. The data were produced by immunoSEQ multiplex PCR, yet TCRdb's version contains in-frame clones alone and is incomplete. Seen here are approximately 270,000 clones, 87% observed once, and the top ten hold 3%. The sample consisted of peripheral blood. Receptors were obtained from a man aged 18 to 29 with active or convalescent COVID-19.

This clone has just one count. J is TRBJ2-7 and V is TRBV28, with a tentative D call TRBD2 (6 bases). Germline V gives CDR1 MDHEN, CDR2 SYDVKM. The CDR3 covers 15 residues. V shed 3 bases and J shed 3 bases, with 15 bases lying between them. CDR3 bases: TGTGCCAGCAGTTTTTCGGGAGTCACCATCTACGAGCAGTACTTC. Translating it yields CASSFSGVTIYEQYF. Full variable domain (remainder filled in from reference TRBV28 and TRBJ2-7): DVKVTQSSRYLVKRTGEKVFLECVQDMDHENMFWYRQDPGLGLRLIYFSYDVKMKEKGDIPEGYSVSREKKERFSLILESASTNQTSMYLCASSFSGVTIYEQYFGPGTRLTVT.

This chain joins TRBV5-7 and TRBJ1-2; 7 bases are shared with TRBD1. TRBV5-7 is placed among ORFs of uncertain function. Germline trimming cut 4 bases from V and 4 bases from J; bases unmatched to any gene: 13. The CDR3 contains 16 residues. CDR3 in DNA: TGTGCCAGCAGCCCGGAAGACAGGGCCCTATCCTATGGCTACACCTTC. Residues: CASSPEDRALSYGYTF.

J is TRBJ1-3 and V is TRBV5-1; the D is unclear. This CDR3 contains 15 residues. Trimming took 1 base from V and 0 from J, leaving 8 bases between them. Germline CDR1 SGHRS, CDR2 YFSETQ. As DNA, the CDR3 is TGCGCCAGCAGCTTGTCACGGGACTCTGGAAACACCATATATTTT. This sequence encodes CASSLSRDSGNTIYF. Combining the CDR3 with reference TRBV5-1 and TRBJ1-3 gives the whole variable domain KAGVTQTPRYLIKTRGQQVTLSCSPISGHRSVSWYQQTPGQGLQFLFEYFSETQRNKGNFPGRFSGRQFSNSRSEMNVSTLELGDSALYLCASSLSRDSGNTIYFGEGSWLTVV.

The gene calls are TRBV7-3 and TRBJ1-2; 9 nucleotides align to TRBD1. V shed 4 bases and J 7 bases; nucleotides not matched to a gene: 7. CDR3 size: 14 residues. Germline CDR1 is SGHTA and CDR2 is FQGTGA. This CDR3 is CASSSDPTGGGYTF. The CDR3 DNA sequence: TGTGCCAGCAGCTCCGATCCGACAGGGGGTGGCTACACCTTC.

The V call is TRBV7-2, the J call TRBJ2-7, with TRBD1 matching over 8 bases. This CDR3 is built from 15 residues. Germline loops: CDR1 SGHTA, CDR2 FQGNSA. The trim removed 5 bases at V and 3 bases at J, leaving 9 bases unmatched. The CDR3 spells CASSPSVRGLYEQYF. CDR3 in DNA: TGTGCCAGCAGCCCCTCCGTCAGGGGGCTCTACGAGCAGTACTTC.

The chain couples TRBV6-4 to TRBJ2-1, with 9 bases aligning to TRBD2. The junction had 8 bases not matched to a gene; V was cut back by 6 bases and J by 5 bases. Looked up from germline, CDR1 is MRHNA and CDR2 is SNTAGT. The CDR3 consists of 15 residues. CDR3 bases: TGTGCCAGCAGCCCCCGTAGCGGGAGTCACAATGAGCAGTTCTTC. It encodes CASSPRSGSHNEQFF.

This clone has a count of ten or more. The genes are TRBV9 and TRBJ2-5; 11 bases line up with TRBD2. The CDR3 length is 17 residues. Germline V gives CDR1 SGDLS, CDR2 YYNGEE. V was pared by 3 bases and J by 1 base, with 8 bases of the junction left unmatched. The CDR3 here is CASSATGTSGFQETQYF. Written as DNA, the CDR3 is TGTGCCAGCAGCGCGACGGGGACTAGCGGTTTCCAAGAGACCCAGTACTTC.

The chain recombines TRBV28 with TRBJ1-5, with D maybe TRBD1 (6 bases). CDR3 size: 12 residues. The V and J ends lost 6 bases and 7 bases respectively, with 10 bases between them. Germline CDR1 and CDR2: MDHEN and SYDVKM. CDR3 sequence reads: CASRGQGQPQHF. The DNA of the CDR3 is TGTGCCAGCAGAGGGCAGGGGCAGCCCCAGCATTTT.

The CDR3 reads CASSGQNLLLSYEQYF. For the CDR3, the DNA is TGTGCCAGCAGTGGACAAAACCTCCTCCTCTCCTACGAGCAGTACTTC. The chain couples TRBV6-2 or TRBV6-3 to TRBJ2-7, with a possible D match to TRBD1 (5 bases). The germline CDR1 and CDR2 sequences are MNHEY and SVGEGT. Trimming shortened V by 5 bases and J by 0 bases, and 17 bases separated the two germline ends. CDR3 length equals 16 residues.

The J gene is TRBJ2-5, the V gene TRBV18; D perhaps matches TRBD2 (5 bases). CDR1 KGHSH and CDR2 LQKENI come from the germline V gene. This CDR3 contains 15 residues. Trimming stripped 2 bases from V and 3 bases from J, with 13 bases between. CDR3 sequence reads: CASSPGLHKEETQYF. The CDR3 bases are TGTGCCAGCTCACCAGGACTGCATAAAGAAGAGACCCAGTACTTC.

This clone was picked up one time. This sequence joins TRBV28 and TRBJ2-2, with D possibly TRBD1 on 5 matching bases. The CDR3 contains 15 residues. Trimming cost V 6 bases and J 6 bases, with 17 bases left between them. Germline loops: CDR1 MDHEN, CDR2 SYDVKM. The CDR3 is CASSSVQGWAGELFF. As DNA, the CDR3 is TGTGCCAGCAGCAGCGTCCAGGGATGGGCCGGGGAGCTGTTTTTT.

CDR3 sequence (DNA): TGTGCCAGCAAGACACAGGGGGCGCCTGAAGCTTTCTTT. Protein product: CASKTQGAPEAFF. This chain connects TRBV5-4 to TRBJ1-1; 9 bases align to TRBD1. Unmatched junction bases numbered 6, after V lost 6 bases and J lost 6 bases. CDR3 length: 13 amino acids. The V gene's germline CDR1 is SGHNT and CDR2 YYREEE (reference sequence).

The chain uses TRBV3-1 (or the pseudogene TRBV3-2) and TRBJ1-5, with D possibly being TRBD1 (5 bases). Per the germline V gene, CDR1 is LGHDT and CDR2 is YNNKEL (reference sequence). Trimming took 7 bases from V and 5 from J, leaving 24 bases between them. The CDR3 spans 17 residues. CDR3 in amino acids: CASNINPRGREDQPQHF. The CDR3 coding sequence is TGTGCCAGCAACATAAATCCTCGGGGGAGGGAGGATCAGCCCCAGCATTTT.

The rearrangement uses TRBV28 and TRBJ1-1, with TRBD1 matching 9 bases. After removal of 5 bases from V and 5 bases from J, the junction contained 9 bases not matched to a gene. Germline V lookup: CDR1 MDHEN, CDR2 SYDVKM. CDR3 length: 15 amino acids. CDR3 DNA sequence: TGTGCCAGCAGTGGAGGGGGACAGGGTAGGACTGAAGCTTTCTTT. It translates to CASSGGGQGRTEAFF.

This chain's CDR3 is CASSLLEVKAFF. CDR3 DNA sequence: TGTGCCAGCAGCTTATTGGAGGTAAAAGCTTTCTTT. V and J are TRBV7-9 and TRBJ1-1; D call uncertain. From germline, CDR1 is SEHNR and CDR2 FQNEAQ (reference sequence). Trimming removed 2 bases from V and 9 bases from J, with 10 bases in between. The CDR3 contains 12 residues.

The chain's CDR3 is CASSISGRAGEQFF. CDR3 nucleotide sequence: TGTGCCAGCAGCATAAGCGGGAGGGCCGGTGAGCAGTTCTTC. J is TRBJ2-1 and V is TRBV9; 10 nucleotides align to TRBD2. Germline V lookup: CDR1 SGDLS, CDR2 YYNGEE. The CDR3 length is 14 residues. The ends lost 4 bases at V and 9 bases at J; junction bases unmatched: 7.

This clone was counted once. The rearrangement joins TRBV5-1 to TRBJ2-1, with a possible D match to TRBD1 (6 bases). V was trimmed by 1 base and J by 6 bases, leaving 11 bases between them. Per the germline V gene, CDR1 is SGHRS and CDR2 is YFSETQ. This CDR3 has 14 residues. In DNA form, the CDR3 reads TGCGCCAGCAGCTTGTGGGGGCCAGGCAATGAGCAGTTCTTC. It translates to CASSLWGPGNEQFF.

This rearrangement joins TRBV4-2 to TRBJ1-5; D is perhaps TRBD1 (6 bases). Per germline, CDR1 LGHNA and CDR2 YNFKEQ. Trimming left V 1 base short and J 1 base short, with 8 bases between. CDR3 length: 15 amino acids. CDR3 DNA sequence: TGTGCCAGCAGCCAAGGGGACACAAGCAATCAGCCCCAGCATTTT. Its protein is CASSQGDTSNQPQHF.